The 4 T cell receptor beta chains below all came from one sample that was sequenced in a study of T cells in Graves' hyperthyroidism and ophthalmopathy. RNA transcripts were the template for amplifying TCR beta CDR3 regions. First-round RT-PCR of the TCR CDR3 relied on the HTBI primer set. A single record per CDR3 protein comes from TCRdb applying MiXCR to the multiplex PCR reads. Seen here are 530,000 or so distinct CDR3 sequences, approximately 17% observed once, and the top ten hold roughly a sixth. The source material was blood. These receptors originate from a woman younger than 30 with Graves' ophthalmopathy.

This clonotype was counted a few times. This sequence joins TRBV10-2 and TRBJ2-1; D is undetermined. Germline CDR1 and CDR2: WSHSY and SAAADI. The CDR3 is 16 residues long. Trimming left V 8 bases short and J 0 bases short, with 17 bases between. The CDR3 DNA reads as TGCGCCAGCGGGGAAGATGATACTATCTCCTACAATGAGCAGTTCTTC. As protein: CASGEDDTISYNEQFF.

The V call is TRBV9, the J call TRBJ2-2, with 7 bases matching TRBD1. The CDR3 runs to 15 residues. Germline values: CDR1 SGDLS, CDR2 YYNGEE. Trimming cost V 4 bases and J 4 bases; bases outside gene matches: 7. The CDR3 region is CASSPRGSGTGELFF. DNA of the CDR3: TGTGCCAGCAGCCCCAGGGGGAGCGGCACCGGGGAGCTGTTTTTT. Full variable domain (rest looked up from reference TRBV9 and TRBJ2-2): DSGVTQTPKHLITATGQRVTLRCSPRSGDLSVYWYQQSLDQGLQFLIQYYNGEERAKGNILERFSAQQFPDLHSELNLSSLELGDSALYFCASSPRGSGTGELFFGEGSRLTVL.

This clonotype has a count of ten or more. The chain employs TRBV27 and TRBJ1-6; 8 bases match TRBD1. The CDR3 sequence is 18 residues long. The trim removed 5 bases at V and 9 bases at J, leaving 18 bases unmatched. The germline V gene has CDR1 MNHEY and CDR2 SMNVEV (reference sequence). The CDR3 DNA sequence: TGTGCCAGCAGTACGAAATCCGGGACAGGACTTTGGAGTTCACCCCTCCACTTT. Translated, it gives CASSTKSGTGLWSSPLHF.

This clonotype was seen only once. This chain joins TRBV9 and TRBJ2-7; D gene ambiguous. The CDR3 totals 12 residues. Germline CDR1 SGDLS, CDR2 YYNGEE. Trimming left V 0 bases short and J 9 bases short, with 10 bases between. The CDR3 sequence is CASSVGMSPQYF. CDR3 DNA: TGTGCCAGCAGCGTAGGGATGTCGCCGCAGTACTTC.